What follows are 32 T cell receptor beta chains derived from one specimen sequenced in a study of Graves' ophthalmopathy and Graves' hyperthyroidism. As the template, RNA transcripts were used to amplify TCR beta CDR3 regions. After a first-round RT-PCR with HTBI primers, a second-round multiplex PCR was run. Via MiXCR, TCRdb re-called the multiplex PCR reads, giving one row per CDR3 protein. The table has 660,000 or so distinct CDR3 sequences, over 40% seen once; the top ten hold around 3.3%. Material for sequencing was peripheral blood. These receptors all come from an adult man with Graves' ophthalmopathy.

The rearrangement links TRBV10-3 to TRBJ1-4; no clear D. The CDR3 loop spans 15 amino acids. Germline CDR1 ENHRY, CDR2 SYGVKD. Trimming took 4 bases from V and 0 from J, leaving 9 bases between them. The DNA of the CDR3 is TGTGCCATCAGTGCGACTACATCAACTAATGAAAAACTGTTTTTT. Protein sequence: CAISATTSTNEKLFF.

In this sample, this clonotype turned up once. V usage is TRBV29-1 and J usage is TRBJ1-1; a possible D gene is TRBD1 (6 bases). Trimming left V 8 bases short and J 5 bases short, with 15 bases between. The CDR3 spans 12 residues. The germline CDR1 and CDR2 sequences are SQVTM and ANQGSEA. Written as DNA, the CDR3 is TGCAGCACCAGGGGAACGGGTACTGAAGCTTTCTTT. It specifies CSTRGTGTEAFF.

CDR3 residues: CASRSGWELGTLHF. The CDR3 DNA reads TGTGCCAGCAGGTCGGGTTGGGAGTTGGGAACCCTCCACTTT. The V call is TRBV27, the J call TRBJ1-6; no firm D call. CDR1 MNHEY and CDR2 SMNVEV come from the germline V gene (reference sequence). V was clipped by 6 bases and J by 14 bases, with 20 bases between them. The CDR3 runs to 14 residues.

In this sample, this clonotype turned up many times. The V call is TRBV29-1, the J call TRBJ1-4; D gene ambiguous. The V gene's germline CDR1 is SQVTM and CDR2 ANQGSEA. The length of the CDR3 is 13 residues. The V end was cut by 3 bases, the J end by 12 bases, with 17 bases between. The CDR3 loop reads CSVELERDVELFF. In DNA form, the CDR3 reads TGCAGCGTTGAGTTGGAGAGGGATGTGGAACTGTTTTTT.

This chain uses TRBV10-3 with TRBJ1-4, with D perhaps TRBD1 (6 bases). The CDR3 runs 13 residues. Trimming left V 10 bases short and J 9 bases short, with 18 bases between. Germline CDR1 reads ENHRY; CDR2 reads SYGVKD. In DNA form, the CDR3 reads TGTGCCAGCAAGGATAACAGGGTAAAAAAACTGTTTTTT. Translating gives CASKDNRVKKLFF.

As for this clonotype: At one end, the junction sequence differs from germline, possibly due to a read error. The chain carries TRBV10-3 and TRBJ2-2, with TRBD1 identical over 10 bases. This CDR3 is 17 amino acids long. The germline gives CDR1 ENHRY, CDR2 SYGVKD. The CDR3 sequence: CAIGKTGGSFFTGELSW. In nucleotides, the CDR3 is TGTGCCATCGGGAAGACAGGGGGCAGTTTTTTCACCGGGGAGCTGTCTTGG.

This clonotype has more than one count but fewer than ten. The V call is TRBV11-1, the J call TRBJ2-5, with 7 bases aligning to TRBD1. The CDR3 spans 16 residues. Germline V gene sequence: CDR1 SGHAT, CDR2 FQDESV (reference sequence). Losses at the gene ends were 5 bases for V and 5 bases for J; bases not matched to a gene: 14. The CDR3 region is CASSPNRDRKWETQYF. As DNA, the CDR3 is TGTGCCAGCAGCCCAAACCGGGACAGAAAGTGGGAGACCCAGTACTTC.

There are many counts of this clonotype. The rearrangement uses TRBV7-9 and TRBJ2-7; possibly TRBD1 for D (6 bases). This CDR3 is 14 amino acids long. The V gene's germline CDR1 is SEHNR and CDR2 FQNEAQ (reference sequence). V lost 3 bases to trimming and J lost 1 base, with 10 bases between them. The CDR3 region is CASSLTGNSYEQYF. Here the CDR3 DNA reads TGTGCCAGCAGCTTGACAGGAAATTCCTACGAGCAGTACTTC.

This clonotype was picked up many times. The J gene is TRBJ1-1, the V gene TRBV12-3 or TRBV12-4, with TRBD1 as a possible D gene (5 bases). The CDR3 has 13 residues. V dropped 5 bases and J dropped 6 bases, with 13 bases sitting between them. The CDR3 region has the DNA TGTGCCAGCAGTCTCCCAGGGATCCCTGAAGCTTTCTTT. This sequence encodes CASSLPGIPEAFF.

This clonotype was counted at least ten times. The rearrangement uses TRBV7-6 and TRBJ1-2, with D perhaps matching TRBD1 (5 bases). Germline CDR1 SGHVS, CDR2 FNYEAQ. The CDR3 consists of 13 residues. V shed 0 bases and J shed 7 bases, with 9 bases lying between them. CDR3 residues: CASSLAEGTGYTF. DNA for the CDR3: TGTGCCAGCAGCTTAGCGGAAGGGACTGGCTACACCTTC.

A word on this clonotype: The conserved phenylalanine or tryptophan is not found at the CDR3 terminus, so this likely reflects a read error. This chain joins TRBV12-3 or TRBV12-4 and TRBJ2-5, with 14 bases lining up with TRBD2. The CDR3 has 17 amino acids. V dropped 6 bases and J dropped 5; count of bases not matched to a gene: 11. CDR3 sequence reads: CASSRRLAGGPGETQYL. As DNA, the CDR3 is TGTGCCAGCAGCAGAAGACTAGCGGGAGGGCCGGGCGAGACCCAGTACCTC.

The V gene is TRBV29-1, the J gene TRBJ2-2; D is unclear. V lost 8 bases, J lost 4 bases, and 8 bases lay in between. In germline, CDR1 is SQVTM, CDR2 ANQGSEA. The CDR3 runs to 11 residues. CDR3 in DNA: TGCAGCTCCGGGCCCACCGGGGAGCTGTTTTTT. Translating gives CSSGPTGELFF.

The chain couples TRBV10-3 to TRBJ1-2, with TRBD1 identical over 7 bases. The V gene end was trimmed by 3 bases and the J gene end by 7 bases; junction bases not matched to a gene: 8. The germline CDR1 and CDR2 sequences are ENHRY and SYGVKD. The length of the CDR3 is 14 residues. For the CDR3, the DNA is TGTGCCATCAGTGACCGGGACAGTGAGTTTGGCTACACCTTC. Its translation is CAISDRDSEFGYTF.

This clonotype appeared many times. The chain recombines TRBV7-2 with TRBJ1-4; D is perhaps TRBD1 (6 bases). The V and J ends lost 3 bases and 13 bases respectively, with 21 bases between them. The CDR3 consists of 15 residues. The germline V gene encodes CDR1 SGHTA and CDR2 FQGNSA. This chain's CDR3 is CASSLGDQGLNGLFF. The CDR3 bases are TGTGCCAGCAGCTTGGGTGATCAGGGGTTGAATGGACTGTTTTTT.

The rearrangement joins TRBV9 to TRBJ1-2; 10 positions match TRBD1. The germline gives CDR1 SGDLS, CDR2 YYNGEE. The CDR3 loop spans 14 amino acids. J gave up 6 bases and V 4 bases, and 6 bases lay outside the gene matches. CDR3 amino acids: CASSPGGTGDGYTF. CDR3 DNA sequence: TGTGCCAGCAGCCCAGGGGGGACAGGGGATGGCTACACCTTC.

V and J are TRBV10-2 and TRBJ1-5, with a tentative D call TRBD1 (6 bases). Germline V gives CDR1 WSHSY, CDR2 SAAADI. V shed 1 base and J shed 0 bases, with 19 bases lying between them. The CDR3 is made up of 19 amino acids. The CDR3 bases are TGCGCCAGCAGTGAGTTTAGAGGCAGGGGATTCTATAGCAATCAGCCCCAGCATTTT. Translating gives CASSEFRGRGFYSNQPQHF.

This clonotype occurred a few times. At one boundary the junction diverges from the germline segment, which might be a read error. The chain has TRBV10-3 and TRBJ1-4, with TRBD1 as a possible D gene (6 bases). Per germline, CDR1 ENHRY and CDR2 SYGVKD. The length of the CDR3 is 16 residues. The chain's CDR3 is CASSYTPGAGNEKLFF. CDR3 coding DNA: TGTGCCAGCAGTTACACACCAGGGGCTGGGAATGAAAAACTGTTTTTT.

In its sample, this clonotype was seen once. A read error may produce the germline difference seen at one junction end. CDR3 coding DNA: TGCGCCAGCAGCCAGGAAGGGTCGGGACAGGACTTC. Translated: CASSQEGSGQDF. V and J are TRBV4-3 and TRBJ2-5, with 8 bases fitting TRBD1. This CDR3 has 12 amino acids. The germline gives CDR1 LGHNA, CDR2 YSLEER.

The V gene is TRBV7-2, the J gene TRBJ2-3; 9 bases align to TRBD2. This CDR3 is built from 16 residues. CDR1 and CDR2 from the germline V gene are SGHTA and FQGNSA. V gave up 2 bases and J gave up 11 bases; unmatched junction bases: 14. The CDR3 region has the DNA TGTGCCAGCAGCTTATATACTAGCGGGTCCTACAATGAGCAGTATTTT. Residues: CASSLYTSGSYNEQYF.

This clonotype was recorded a few times. One junction end disagrees with the germline gene, perhaps due to a read error. The chain is built from TRBV10-3 and TRBJ1-2; D not resolved. The CDR3 spans 14 residues. Germline V gives CDR1 ENHRY, CDR2 SYGVKD. In DNA form, the CDR3 reads TGTGCCAGCAGTTACCTGGGGAGTCGGGATGGCTACACCTTC. Protein product: CASSYLGSRDGYTF.

The chain joins TRBV19 to TRBJ1-3; TRBD1 aligns across 12 bases. This CDR3 is built from 15 residues. Germline trimming cut 7 bases from V and 10 bases from J; bases unmatched to any gene: 11. CDR1 LNHDA and CDR2 SQIVND come from the germline V gene (reference sequence). CDR3 loop: CASTQGTGGQETIYF. CDR3 coding DNA: TGTGCCAGTACCCAAGGGACAGGGGGCCAAGAGACCATATATTTT. Supplemented by reference TRBV19 and TRBJ1-3, the full variable domain reads DGGITQSPKYLFRKEGQNVTLSCEQNLNHDAMYWYRQDPGQGLRLIYYSQIVNDFQKGDIAEGYSVSREKKESFPLTVTSAQKNPTAFYLCASTQGTGGQETIYFGEGSWLTVV.

This clonotype has at least ten counts. This chain links TRBV7-8 with TRBJ2-7; D gene unclear. This CDR3 contains 13 residues. Looked up from germline, CDR1 is SGHVS and CDR2 is FQNEAQ. V lost 1 base to trimming and J lost 5 bases, with 9 bases between them. CDR3 region: CASSLVYSHEQYF. The CDR3 DNA follows: TGTGCCAGCAGCTTAGTCTATTCCCACGAGCAGTACTTC. Complete variable domain (other parts from reference TRBV7-8 and TRBJ2-7): GAGVSQSPRYKVAKRGQDVALRCDPISGHVSLFWYQQALGQGPEFLTYFQNEAQLDKSGLPSDRFFAERPEGSVSTLKIQRTQQEDSAVYLCASSLVYSHEQYFGPGTRLTVT.

This clonotype was detected ten times or more. The chain uses TRBV20-1 and TRBJ2-7, with D perhaps TRBD1 (6 bases). The CDR3 is 12 residues long. Germline V CDR1 and CDR2: DFQATT, SNEGSKA (reference sequence). V lost 1 base to trimming and J lost 4 bases, with 8 bases between them. The CDR3 DNA reads TGCAGTGCTAGAGTAGGGGGTTACGAGCAGTACTTC. This translates into CSARVGGYEQYF.

This clonotype was counted once. V is TRBV10-3 and J is TRBJ2-7; D not certain. The germline V gene encodes CDR1 ENHRY and CDR2 SYGVKD. The V end lost 6 bases, the J end lost 4 bases, and 7 bases lay between the germline ends. The CDR3 runs to 11 residues. The CDR3 here is CAISWGYEQYF. In DNA form, the CDR3 reads TGTGCCATCAGCTGGGGATACGAGCAGTACTTC.

The count of this clonotype is one. Just one base apart from a much larger clone, this may be a read error. The CDR3 loop reads CASRGAQPQHF. CDR3 in DNA: TGTGCCAGCAGGGGTGCTCAGCCCCAGCATTTT. The gene calls are TRBV6-6 and TRBJ1-5; D gene unclear. The CDR3 is made up of 11 amino acids. V shed 6 bases and J shed 6 bases, with 6 bases lying between them. Germline V gives CDR1 MNHNY, CDR2 SVGAGI (reference sequence).

In the case of this clonotype: At one boundary the junction diverges from the germline segment, which might be a read error. The rearrangement joins TRBV7-8 to TRBJ2-7; D not resolved. Per the germline V gene, CDR1 is SGHVS and CDR2 is FQNEAQ. The CDR3 is made up of 15 amino acids. CDR3 in DNA: TGCGCCAGCAGCCATATGCCATTTAGCTCCTACGAGCAGTACTTC. Its translation: CASSHMPFSSYEQYF.

The CDR3 DNA reads TGTGCCATCAGTAACAGGGAAGGGGGCTCACCCCTCCACTTT. It translates to CAISNREGGSPLHF. This sequence joins TRBV10-3 and TRBJ1-6; 7 bases are shared with TRBD1. Per germline, CDR1 ENHRY and CDR2 SYGVKD. Losses at the gene ends were 5 bases for V and 10 bases for J; bases not matched to a gene: 8. This CDR3 is built from 14 residues.

The V gene is TRBV29-1, the J gene TRBJ1-1; D is perhaps TRBD1 (6 bases). Germline V gives CDR1 SQVTM, CDR2 ANQGSEA. The CDR3 spans 14 residues. V lost 7 bases to trimming and J lost 0 bases, with 15 bases between them. This CDR3 is CSANRGHLNTEAFF. The CDR3 DNA reads TGCAGCGCCAATAGGGGACACCTGAACACTGAAGCTTTCTTT.

This clonotype has a count of ten or more. This chain joins TRBV15 and TRBJ1-4, with D possibly TRBD1 on 5 matching bases. V was shortened by 7 bases and J by 4 bases, with 19 bases between the two germline ends. Germline loops: CDR1 LNHNV, CDR2 YYDKDF (reference sequence). The CDR3 is 16 amino acids. The CDR3 region is CATTRGGLIHNEKLFF. CDR3 bases: TGTGCCACCACCCGGGGGGGACTGATTCATAATGAAAAACTGTTTTTT.

As DNA, the CDR3 is TGTGCCAGCCGGGGGGAGAATCAGCCCCAGCATTTT. This translates into CASRGENQPQHF. This chain links TRBV28 with TRBJ1-5, with D perhaps TRBD1 (5 bases). V dropped 8 bases and J dropped 4 bases, with 9 bases sitting between them. Per the germline V gene, CDR1 is MDHEN and CDR2 is SYDVKM. CDR3 size: 12 residues. Based on the CDR3 plus reference TRBV28 and TRBJ1-5, the full variable domain is DVKVTQSSRYLVKRTGEKVFLECVQDMDHENMFWYRQDPGLGLRLIYFSYDVKMKEKGDIPEGYSVSREKKERFSLILESASTNQTSMYLCASRGENQPQHFGDGTRLSIL.

This clonotype was counted many times. V and J are TRBV19 and TRBJ2-5, with a weak D call TRBD1 (5 bases). Trimming took off 5 bases at V and 4 bases at J, with 14 bases between the two ends. This CDR3 has 14 residues. CDR1 and CDR2 from the germline V gene are LNHDA and SQIVND (reference sequence). CDR3 protein: CASSATGMGETQYF. CDR3 coding DNA: TGTGCCAGTAGTGCCACAGGAATGGGAGAGACCCAGTACTTC.

This clonotype came up a few times. The genes are TRBV12-3 or TRBV12-4 and TRBJ1-2, with 10 positions matching TRBD1. The CDR3 totals 15 residues. With V trimmed by 1 base and J by 6 bases, 5 bases remained unmatched. CDR3 DNA sequence: TGTGCCAGCAGTTTAGGACCCGACAGGGGGCATGGCTACACCTTC. Protein product: CASSLGPDRGHGYTF.